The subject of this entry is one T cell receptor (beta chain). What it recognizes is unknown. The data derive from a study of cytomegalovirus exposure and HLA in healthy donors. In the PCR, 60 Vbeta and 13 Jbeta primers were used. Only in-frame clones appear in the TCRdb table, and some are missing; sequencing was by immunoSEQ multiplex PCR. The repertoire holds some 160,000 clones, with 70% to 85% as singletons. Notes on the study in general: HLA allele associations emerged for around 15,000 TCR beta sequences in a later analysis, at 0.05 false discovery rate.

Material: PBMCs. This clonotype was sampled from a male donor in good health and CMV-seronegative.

This CDR3 reads CASSSFDRWGDSPLHF. The CDR3 DNA reads TGTGCCAGCAGTTCCTTCGACCGGTGGGGCGACTCACCCCTCCACTTT. V gene TRBV6-5 combines with J gene TRBJ1-6, with TRBD1 as a possible D gene (5 bases). The CDR3 loop spans 16 amino acids. V lost 4 bases to trimming and J lost 10 bases, with 20 bases between them. Per germline, CDR1 MNHEY and CDR2 SVGAGI.